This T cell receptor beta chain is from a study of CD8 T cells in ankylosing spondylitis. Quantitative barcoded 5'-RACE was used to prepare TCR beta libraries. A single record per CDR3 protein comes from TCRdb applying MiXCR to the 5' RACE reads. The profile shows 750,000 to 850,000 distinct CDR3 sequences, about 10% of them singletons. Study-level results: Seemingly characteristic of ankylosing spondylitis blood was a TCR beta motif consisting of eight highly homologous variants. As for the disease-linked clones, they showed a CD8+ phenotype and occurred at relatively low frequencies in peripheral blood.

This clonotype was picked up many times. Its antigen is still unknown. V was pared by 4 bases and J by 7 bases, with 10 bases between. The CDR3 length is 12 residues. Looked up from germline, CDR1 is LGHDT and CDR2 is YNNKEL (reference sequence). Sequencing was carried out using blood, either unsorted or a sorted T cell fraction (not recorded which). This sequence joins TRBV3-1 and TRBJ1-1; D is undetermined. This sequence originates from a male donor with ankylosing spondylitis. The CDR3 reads CASSRLEGEAFF. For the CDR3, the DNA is TGTGCCAGCAGCCGATTAGAAGGTGAAGCTTTCTTT. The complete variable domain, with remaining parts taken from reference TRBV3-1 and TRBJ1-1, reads DTAVSQTPKYLVTQMGNDKSIKCEQNLGHDTMYWYKQDSKKFLKIMFSYNNKELIINETVPNRFSPKSPDKAHLNLHINSLELGDSAVYFCASSRLEGEAFFGQGTRLTVV.